The next 26 T cell receptor beta chains were all read from a single sample in a study of cytomegalovirus exposure and HLA in healthy donors (dated by TCRdb to 2017 to 2019). Receptor amplification or capture employed the immunoSEQ multiplex PCR assay. For the multiplex PCR, a mixture combining 60 forward primers for TCR Vbeta segments and 13 reverse primers for TCR Jbeta segments was used. TCRdb holds this immuneACCESS table with in-frame rearrangements only. Some clones are missing; in checked studies, unresolved V genes explain under half, and the rest has no known cause. Across this sample there are around 150,000 clones, with roughly 77% seen only once. About 10% of the sample comes from the top ten. Material for sequencing was PBMCs. All receptors come from a man aged 18-30 years in good health and CMV-seropositive.

There are a few counts of this clone. The rearrangement joins TRBV5-6 to TRBJ2-5; 9 bases match TRBD2. This CDR3 is built from 19 residues. Germline values: CDR1 SGHDT, CDR2 YYEEEE. With 4 bases clipped from V and 2 bases from J, the junction kept 18 bases outside the gene matches. CDR3 sequence reads: CASSPRRLAANPHQETQYF. The DNA for the CDR3 is TGTGCCAGCAGCCCTAGAAGACTAGCGGCGAACCCCCATCAAGAGACCCAGTACTTC. The variable domain in full, completed from reference TRBV5-6 and TRBJ2-5, reads DAGVTQSPTHLIKTRGQQVTLRCSPKSGHDTVSWYQQALGQGPQFIFQYYEEEERQRGNFPDRFSGHQFPNYSSELNVNALLLGDSALYLCASSPRRLAANPHQETQYFGPGTRLLVL.

This chain uses TRBV5-1 with TRBJ2-7, with 9 bases lining up with TRBD2. This CDR3 contains 18 residues. V shed 0 bases and J 1 base; nucleotides not matched to a gene: 11. Germline CDR1 and CDR2: SGHRS and YFSETQ. CDR3 DNA: TGCGCCAGCAGCTTGGCCGCGCTAGCGGGATTACAGTCCTACGAGCAGTACTTC. It translates to CASSLAALAGLQSYEQYF.

The rearrangement links TRBV5-1 to TRBJ2-2; 10 bases agree with TRBD2. V was clipped by 4 bases and J by 6 bases; unmatched bases: 9. The CDR3 totals 16 residues. Germline V gene data show CDR1 as SGHRS and CDR2 as YFSETQ. The CDR3 DNA reads TGCGCCAGCAGCCCCGGGCTAGCGGGAGTTTCCGGGGAGCTGTTTTTT. It encodes CASSPGLAGVSGELFF.

This clone appeared a single time. This chain connects TRBV28 to TRBJ1-4, with 7 bases that match TRBD1. Germline trimming cut 7 bases from V and 4 bases from J; bases unmatched to any gene: 15. The CDR3 sequence is 17 residues long. Germline CDR1 MDHEN, CDR2 SYDVKM. The CDR3, as DNA: TGTGCCAGCACCTCGAATTTAATGGGGACAGATAATGAAAAACTGTTTTTT. Its protein product is CASTSNLMGTDNEKLFF.

The V gene is TRBV7-9, the J gene TRBJ2-1; weak D call: TRBD2 (6 bases). Germline CDR1 reads SEHNR; CDR2 reads FQNEAQ (reference sequence). Trimming removed 5 bases at V and 1 base at J, with 15 bases between. The CDR3 sequence is 16 residues long. The CDR3 sequence: CASSGLSSGSYNEQFF. CDR3 nucleotide sequence: TGTGCCAGCAGCGGCTTATCGAGCGGGTCCTACAATGAGCAGTTCTTC.

The table lists this clone with a few counts. The CDR3 region is CASSTGLAASTDTQYF. The CDR3 DNA sequence: TGTGCCAGCAGCACCGGACTAGCGGCTAGCACAGATACGCAGTATTTT. The V call is TRBV9, the J call TRBJ2-3, with TRBD2 matching 10 bases. Germline-derived CDR1 and CDR2 are SGDLS and YYNGEE. CDR3 length: 16 residues. V trimming: 4 bases; J trimming: 0 bases; junction bases outside the gene matches: 5.

The V gene is TRBV28, the J gene TRBJ2-1, with 9 bases fitting TRBD2. The germline gives CDR1 MDHEN, CDR2 SYDVKM. Losses at the gene ends were 5 bases for V and 6 bases for J; bases not matched to a gene: 5. This CDR3 comprises 14 residues. The CDR3 DNA follows: TGTGCCAGCAGTGTAGCGGGAGCCCTCAATGAGCAGTTCTTC. Protein product: CASSVAGALNEQFF.

V and J are TRBV28 and TRBJ1-2; TRBD1 aligns across 8 bases. After removal of 5 bases from V and 4 bases from J, the junction contained 18 bases not matched to a gene. Germline V lookup: CDR1 MDHEN, CDR2 SYDVKM. CDR3 length: 18 residues. The CDR3 here is CASSPRWALTGGIYGYTF. The CDR3 DNA is TGTGCCAGCAGTCCTCGCTGGGCCCTAACAGGGGGAATCTATGGCTACACCTTC.

This chain connects TRBV4-1 to TRBJ1-5; 8 bases are a match to TRBD1. V was clipped by 3 bases and J by 7 bases; unmatched bases: 11. CDR3 length: 16 residues. Germline CDR1 and CDR2: MGHRA and YSYEKL. CDR3 amino acids: CASSQPLGQGGQPQHF. In DNA, the CDR3 is TGCGCCAGCAGCCAGCCCCTAGGACAGGGCGGACAGCCCCAGCATTTT.

J is TRBJ2-7 and V is TRBV27; a possible D gene is TRBD2 (5 bases). The CDR3 contains 16 residues. V lost 8 bases, J lost 2 bases, and 22 bases lay in between. Germline assignment: CDR1 MNHEY and CDR2 SMNVEV (reference sequence). The CDR3 loop is CASSTFLRGLPYEQYF. DNA for the CDR3: TGTGCCAGCTCCACTTTTCTTCGTGGACTTCCCTACGAGCAGTACTTC.

The chain combines TRBV5-4 with TRBJ2-5; 9 positions agree with TRBD2. The V gene end was trimmed by 7 bases and the J gene end by 1 base; junction bases not matched to a gene: 11. The germline V gene has CDR1 SGHNT and CDR2 YYREEE (reference sequence). The CDR3 runs to 16 residues. In DNA, the CDR3 is TGTGCCAGCTGGGGTAGTAGCGGGAGTCGCCAAGAGACCCAGTACTTC. This translates into CASWGSSGSRQETQYF.

This clone was counted once. The chain has TRBV4-1 and TRBJ2-7; 9 bases align to TRBD1. V was pared by 4 bases and J by 4 bases, with 5 bases of the junction left unmatched. The CDR3 has 14 amino acids. The germline V gene encodes CDR1 MGHRA and CDR2 YSYEKL. CDR3: CASSRRDRDYEQYF. The CDR3 region has the DNA TGCGCCAGCAGCCGCCGGGACAGGGATTACGAGCAGTACTTC.

The chain uses TRBV5-6 and TRBJ2-5; D is undetermined. Germline V gene lookup returns CDR1 SGHDT and CDR2 YYEEEE. V shed 6 bases and J shed 2 bases, with 17 bases lying between them. The CDR3 is 15 amino acids. The CDR3 region is CASNPGARWQETQYF. CDR3 DNA: TGTGCCAGCAATCCAGGTGCTCGGTGGCAAGAGACCCAGTACTTC. The whole variable domain, filled in from reference TRBV5-6 and TRBJ2-5, reads DAGVTQSPTHLIKTRGQQVTLRCSPKSGHDTVSWYQQALGQGPQFIFQYYEEEERQRGNFPDRFSGHQFPNYSSELNVNALLLGDSALYLCASNPGARWQETQYFGPGTRLLVL.

The count of this clone is one. The DNA of the CDR3 is TGTGCCAGCAGCTTAGATCCGGGAGATACGCAGTATTTT. This codes for CASSLDPGDTQYF. This chain connects TRBV11-2 to TRBJ2-3; D remains ambiguous. Germline V lookup: CDR1 SGHAT, CDR2 FQNNGV. Trimming took off 0 bases at V and 5 bases at J, with 6 bases between the two ends. The CDR3 is 13 residues long.

As DNA, the CDR3 is TGTGCCAGCAGCTTGCTGGGACTTGTTTGTGAGCAGTTCTTC. Encoded protein: CASSLLGLVCEQFF. The chain has TRBV5-6 and TRBJ2-1; D perhaps matches TRBD2 (6 bases). The CDR3 covers 14 residues. V lost 1 base and J 9 bases, leaving 14 bases between the germline ends. Germline values: CDR1 SGHDT, CDR2 YYEEEE.

J is TRBJ2-5 and V is TRBV7-9; 11 bases are a match to TRBD2. The CDR3 runs 16 residues. Unmatched junction bases numbered 3, after V lost 3 bases and J lost 0 bases. CDR1 SEHNR and CDR2 FQNEAQ come from the germline V gene (reference sequence). CDR3 bases: TGTGCCAGCAGCTTGGGGACTAGCGGAAACCAAGAGACCCAGTACTTC. This gives the protein CASSLGTSGNQETQYF. Using reference TRBV7-9 and TRBJ2-5 for the parts outside the CDR3, the full variable domain is DTGVSQNPRHKITKRGQNVTFRCDPISEHNRLYWYRQTLGQGPEFLTYFQNEAQLEKSRLLSDRFSAERPKGSFSTLEIQRTEQGDSAMYLCASSLGTSGNQETQYFGPGTRLLVL.

V is TRBV27 and J is TRBJ2-1; 10 bases line up with TRBD2. CDR1 MNHEY and CDR2 SMNVEV come from the germline V gene (reference sequence). The CDR3 has 16 residues. Trimming cost V 4 bases and J 3 bases; bases outside gene matches: 6. The CDR3 here is CASSSPRLAGYNEQFF. CDR3 nucleotides: TGTGCCAGCAGTTCACCAAGACTAGCGGGCTACAATGAGCAGTTCTTC.

CDR3 residues: CASSPILTGDITEAFF. The CDR3 nucleotides read TGCGCCAGCAGCCCTATCCTGACAGGGGACATCACTGAAGCTTTCTTT. The rearrangement joins TRBV5-1 to TRBJ1-1; 8 positions match TRBD1. This CDR3 region has 16 residues. The germline V gene has CDR1 SGHRS and CDR2 YFSETQ. After removal of 4 bases from V and 4 bases from J, the junction contained 12 bases not matched to a gene.

V is TRBV4-2 and J is TRBJ2-5, with 9 bases fitting TRBD2. The CDR3 sequence is 16 residues long. Trimming cost V 6 bases and J 5 bases; bases outside gene matches: 13. Looked up from germline, CDR1 is LGHNA and CDR2 is YNFKEQ. CDR3 sequence (DNA): TGTGCCAGCAGTACGTTAGCGGGAGATGATGTCGAGACCCAGTACTTC. The encoded protein is CASSTLAGDDVETQYF.

The V call is TRBV5-1, the J call TRBJ2-6, with a possible D match to TRBD1 (6 bases). The germline gives CDR1 SGHRS, CDR2 YFSETQ. This CDR3 has 18 amino acids. V was pared by 2 bases and J by 0 bases, with 15 bases between. The chain's CDR3 is CASSFTGQTTSGANVLTF. CDR3 DNA sequence: TGCGCCAGCAGCTTCACCGGACAGACCACCTCTGGGGCCAACGTCCTGACTTTC. The complete variable domain, with remaining parts taken from reference TRBV5-1 and TRBJ2-6, reads KAGVTQTPRYLIKTRGQQVTLSCSPISGHRSVSWYQQTPGQGLQFLFEYFSETQRNKGNFPGRFSGRQFSNSRSEMNVSTLELGDSALYLCASSFTGQTTSGANVLTFGAGSRLTVL.

The chain carries TRBV15 and TRBJ2-3; 10 nucleotides match TRBD2. Germline CDR1 is LNHNV and CDR2 is YYDKDF (reference sequence). With V trimmed by 3 bases and J by 3 bases, 6 bases remained unmatched. There are 16 residues in the CDR3. The CDR3 DNA follows: TGTGCCACCAGCAGTACACTAGCGGGAATAACAGATACGCAGTATTTT. Its protein is CATSSTLAGITDTQYF.

This clone was counted a single time. The gene calls are TRBV6-1 and TRBJ2-1; 10 bases are a match to TRBD2. Germline V gives CDR1 MNHNS, CDR2 SASEGT. The CDR3 runs to 14 residues. With 7 bases clipped from V and 9 bases from J, the junction kept 9 bases outside the gene matches. CDR3 bases: TGTGCCAGCACCACTAGCGGGACCTACGGTGAGCAGTTCTTC. This encodes CASTTSGTYGEQFF.

This chain uses TRBV4-1 with TRBJ2-5, with 10 bases that match TRBD2. Germline CDR1 MGHRA, CDR2 YSYEKL. Trimming at V came to 0 bases and at J to 5 bases, leaving 6 bases not matched to a gene. CDR3 length: 16 residues. CDR3 protein: CASSQDWASGSETQYF. The CDR3 region has the DNA TGCGCCAGCAGCCAAGATTGGGCTAGCGGGAGTGAGACCCAGTACTTC.

The chain combines TRBV25-1 with TRBJ2-5; 8 nucleotides match TRBD1. The junction had 10 bases not matched to a gene; V was cut back by 8 bases and J by 5 bases. This CDR3 spans 14 amino acids. The V gene's germline CDR1 is MGHDK and CDR2 SYGVNS. The DNA for the CDR3 is TGTGCCAGCGGTCAGGGGGCGAGGGGGGAGACCCAGTACTTC. Protein sequence: CASGQGARGETQYF. Full variable domain (missing parts from reference TRBV25-1 and TRBJ2-5): EADIYQTPRYLVIGTGKKITLECSQTMGHDKMYWYQQDPGMELHLIHYSYGVNSTEKGDLSSESTVSRIRTEHFPLTLESARPSHTSQYLCASGQGARGETQYFGPGTRLLVL.

The rearrangement links TRBV23-1 to TRBJ2-3; the D is unclear. TRBV23-1 is given ORF status, its function remaining uncertain. The CDR3 covers 13 residues. Deletions cut 4 bases from V and 6 bases from J, with 11 bases between. This CDR3 reads CASSPRVGDTQYF. The CDR3 DNA sequence: TGCGCCAGCAGTCCCCGGGTCGGGGATACGCAGTATTTT.

This clone was recorded a few times. The chain has TRBV9 and TRBJ2-2, with D perhaps matching TRBD1 (6 bases). The CDR3 is made up of 14 amino acids. CDR1 is SGDLS, CDR2 YYNGEE, per germline. V was cut by 1 base and J by 6 bases, with 10 bases left in between. The CDR3 sequence: CASSVPGASGELFF. In DNA, the CDR3 is TGTGCCAGCAGCGTACCAGGGGCCTCCGGGGAGCTGTTTTTT.